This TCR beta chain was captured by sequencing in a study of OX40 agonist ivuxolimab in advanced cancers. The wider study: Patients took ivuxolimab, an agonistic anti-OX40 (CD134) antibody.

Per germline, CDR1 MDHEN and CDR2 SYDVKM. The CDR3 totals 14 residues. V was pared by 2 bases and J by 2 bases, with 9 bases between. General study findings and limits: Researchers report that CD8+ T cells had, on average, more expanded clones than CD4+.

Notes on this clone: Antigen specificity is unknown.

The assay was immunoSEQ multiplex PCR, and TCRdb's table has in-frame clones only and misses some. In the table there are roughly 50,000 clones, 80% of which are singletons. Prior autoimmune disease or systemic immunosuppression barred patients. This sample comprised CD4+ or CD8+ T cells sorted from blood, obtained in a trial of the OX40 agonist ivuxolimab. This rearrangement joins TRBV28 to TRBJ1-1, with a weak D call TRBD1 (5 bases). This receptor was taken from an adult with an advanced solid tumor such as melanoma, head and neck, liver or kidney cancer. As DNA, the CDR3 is TGTGCCAGCAGTTTAAAGCAGGGAAACACTGAAGCTTTCTTT. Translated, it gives CASSLKQGNTEAFF.